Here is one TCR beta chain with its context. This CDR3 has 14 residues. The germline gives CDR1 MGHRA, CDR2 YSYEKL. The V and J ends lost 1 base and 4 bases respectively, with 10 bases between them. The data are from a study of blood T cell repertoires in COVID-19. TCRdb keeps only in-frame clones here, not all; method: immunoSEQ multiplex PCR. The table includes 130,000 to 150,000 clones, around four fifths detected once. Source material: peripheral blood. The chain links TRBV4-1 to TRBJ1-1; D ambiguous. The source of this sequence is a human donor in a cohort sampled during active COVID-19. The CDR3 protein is CASSQVDLPTEAFF. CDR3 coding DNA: TGCGCCAGCAGCCAAGTAGACTTGCCCACTGAAGCTTTCTTT.